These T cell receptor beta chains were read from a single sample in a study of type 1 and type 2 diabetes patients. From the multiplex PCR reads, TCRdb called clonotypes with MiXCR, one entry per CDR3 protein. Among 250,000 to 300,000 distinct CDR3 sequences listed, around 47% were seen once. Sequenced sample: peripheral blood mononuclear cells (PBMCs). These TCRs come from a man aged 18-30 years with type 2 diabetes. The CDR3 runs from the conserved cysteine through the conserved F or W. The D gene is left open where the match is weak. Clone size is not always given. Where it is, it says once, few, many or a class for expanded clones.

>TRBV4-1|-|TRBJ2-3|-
TGCGCCAGCAGCACCACCCCCCCGGAAGTTAGCACAGATACGCAGTATTTT
CASSTTPPEVSTDTQYF
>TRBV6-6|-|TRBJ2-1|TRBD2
TGTGCCAGCAGTGACCGGACTAGCGGGATTATCTCCTACAATGAGCAGTTCTTC
CASSDRTSGIISYNEQFF
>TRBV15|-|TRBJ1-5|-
TGTGCCACCAGCGGGCCAGAGACATTACAGCCCCAGCATTTT
CATSGPETLQPQHF
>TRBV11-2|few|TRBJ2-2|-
TGTGCCAGCAGCTTTTTGCCCGGGGAGCTGTTTTTT
CASSFLPGELFF
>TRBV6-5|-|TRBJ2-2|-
TGTGCCAGCAGTTACACGAATACGAACACCGGGGAGCTGTTTTTT
CASSYTNTNTGELFF
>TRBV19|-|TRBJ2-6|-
TGTGCCAGCACCCGCTCTGGGGCCAACGTCCTGACTTTC
CASTRSGANVLTF
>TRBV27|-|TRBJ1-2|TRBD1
TGTGCCAGCAGTCCACAGGGACAGGGGCGCTATGGCTACACCTTC
CASSPQGQGRYGYTF
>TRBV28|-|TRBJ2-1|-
TGTGCCAGCAAAAGGGAAGGCTCCTACAATGAGCAGTTCTTC
CASKREGSYNEQFF
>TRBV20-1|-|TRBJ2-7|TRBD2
TGCAGTGCTAGAGTACCCGGGACTAGCGGCGAGCAGTACTTC
CSARVPGTSGEQYF
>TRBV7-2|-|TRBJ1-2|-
TGTGCCAGCAGCTTAGTTGCAGCAGCTAACTATGGCTACACCTTC
CASSLVAAANYGYTF
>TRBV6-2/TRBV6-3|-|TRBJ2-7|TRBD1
TGTGCCAGCAGTGGATCCGGGACAGAAATTTCCTACGAGCAGTACTTC
CASSGSGTEISYEQYF